The entry that follows covers one TCR beta chain sequence. This specimen belongs to a study of blood T cell repertoires in COVID-19. Whole-study context: COVID-19 samples collected from the United States, Italy and Spain covered acute and convalescent phases.

Repertoires were generated with immunoSEQ multiplex PCR, while TCRdb's copy carries only in-frame clones and drops some. The profile shows 450,000 to 500,000 clones, approximately 90% of them singletons. The CDR3 loop spans 16 amino acids. The gene calls are TRBV21-1 and TRBJ2-7; the table gives TRBD2 as D, unverified against the DNA. TRBV21-1 is annotated as a pseudogene. The receptor's source is a woman younger than 35 who had recovered from COVID-19. The sequencing sample was made of PBMCs or T cells enriched from blood (not recorded which). Here the CDR3 reads CASSKEEHVHSYEQYF. The CDR3 DNA is TGTGCCAGCAGCAAAGAGGAGCACGTCCACTCCTACGAGCAGTACTTC.